This T cell receptor beta chain is drawn from a study of CD8 T cells in Susac syndrome. A quantity of about 0.45 to 1 ug RNA underwent reverse transcription using random hexamers. Amplification of the TCR beta CDR3 was carried out by immunoSEQ multiplex PCR, which spanned a total of 54 Vbeta and 13 Jbeta segments. TCRdb reprocessed the immunoSEQ multiplex PCR reads via MiXCR and lists one record per CDR3 protein. The sample has approximately 300,000 distinct CDR3 sequences; around 85% are singletons. A word on this clonotype: Its antigen is unidentified.

The authors sequenced TCR beta from blood CD8+ and CD4+ T cells. TEMRA cells were enriched by FACS, while CD8+ and CD4+ T cells were obtained through a negative isolation that was performed magnetically. Points from the study as a whole: The relatively small number of individuals in the TCR sequencing and HLA analysis was acknowledged by the study.

Germline V gives CDR1 GTSNPN, CDR2 SVGIG (reference sequence). Trimming removed 3 bases at V and 4 bases at J, with 6 bases between. The CDR3 contains 11 residues. The sequence came from a human donor with multiple sclerosis. Sequencing input: CD8+ T cells from PBMCs. The rearrangement uses TRBV30 and TRBJ1-1; D is unresolved. CDR3 nucleotides: TGTGCCTGGAGGGCCCCCACTGAAGCTTTCTTT. This gives the protein CAWRAPTEAFF.